This T cell receptor beta chain is from a study of T cells in Graves' hyperthyroidism and ophthalmopathy. Researchers took RNA transcripts and amplified the TCR beta CDR3 regions from them. A set of HTBI primers served as the primers for a first-round RT-PCR of the TCR CDR3. TCRdb re-called the multiplex PCR reads through MiXCR, storing one row per CDR3 protein. The sample carries fewer than 750,000 distinct CDR3 sequences, approximately 44% recorded once. This clonotype was picked up many times. Looked up from germline, CDR1 is SGDLS and CDR2 is YYNGEE. The V end lost 1 base, the J end lost 1 base, and 6 bases lay between the germline ends. The CDR3 has 15 residues. Across 18 months, stable Graves' hyperthyroidism was marked by no progression to ophthalmopathy. Not enrolled were patients with uncontrolled infection, other autoimmune disease, pregnancy or lactation.

The chain carries TRBV9 and TRBJ2-6; D uncertain. The sequenced material came from peripheral blood or thyroid tissue (not recorded which). This sequence originates from a woman between 18 and 29 years old with Graves' hyperthyroidism. The CDR3 protein is CASSVTGSGANVLTF. The CDR3 coding sequence is TGTGCCAGCAGCGTAACCGGGTCTGGGGCCAACGTCCTGACTTTC. Drawing the rest from reference TRBV9 and TRBJ2-6, the complete variable domain is DSGVTQTPKHLITATGQRVTLRCSPRSGDLSVYWYQQSLDQGLQFLIQYYNGEERAKGNILERFSAQQFPDLHSELNLSSLELGDSALYFCASSVTGSGANVLTFGAGSRLTVL.